This T cell receptor (beta chain) stems from a study of T-cell memory formation after mild COVID-19 listed by TCRdb under 2021. Regarding the complete study: TCR sequence clusters from the two donors were found to be largely donor specific. T-cell clones expanding and contracting after mild COVID-19 in a couple of donors were tracked by longitudinal TCRalpha and TCRbeta repertoire sequencing. The cohort comprised two young, previously healthy adult volunteers, one female and one male.

A word on this clonotype: Its antigen target is currently unknown. Base qualities are not provided; no much larger clone lies one nucleotide away.

Sequencing used an Illumina NovaSeq 6000. cDNA libraries for TCRalpha and TCRbeta were prepared by 5'RACE using constant-segment primers, with sample barcodes and unique molecular identifiers added. Trizol reagent was used to extract RNA from every sample. Libraries were amplified in two PCR steps, with a second sample barcode and Illumina TruSeq adapters added in the second step. Libraries were sequenced on an Illumina NovaSeq with 2 x 150 bp paired-end reads. In the original analysis: Reads were demultiplexed and collapsed into UMI-guided consensus sequences with migec v1.2.7. Using mixcr v2.1.11, UMI consensuses were aligned to TRA and TRB V and J templates and then assembled into clonotypes. Expanded or contracted clonotypes were those called significant by both edgeR and NoisET, with noise models trained on biological replicates. For edgeR calls, the cutoffs were a false discovery rate-adjusted p below 0.01 and a log2 fold-change threshold of 1. As an exploratory analysis of dynamics, PCA with hierarchical clustering was applied to max-normalized trajectories of the 1000 most abundant clonotypes. The CD4 or CD8 phenotype of responding clones was assigned using the separately sequenced CD4+ and CD8+ repertoires. The raw public data were reprocessed by TCRdb itself: fastp quality trimming at Q25, MiXCR clonotype calling, in-frame beta chains only. Rows with one shared CDR3 protein collapse into an entry with the most common genes and DNA. Clone size and V and J calls follow TCRdb, not the original study. The sample includes fewer than 450,000 distinct CDR3 sequences, with approximately 25% observed a single time. The ten largest clonotypes hold around 9.5% of the sample.

Ficoll-Paque density gradient centrifugation was the method used to isolate PBMCs. On the study overall, not on this receptor specifically: Only two mild cases were covered by the study, and larger cohorts that include severe cases with pre-infection samples were considered necessary. Balanced CD4/CD8 phenotypes were observed for clones contracting from day 15 to 85, whereas a bias towards CD4+ was observed for a second wave of clones expanding from day 15 to 37. Contracting CD4+ clones appeared mostly in the CM and EM memory subsets, whereas CD8+ clones were enriched in EMRA. Some responding clones were detected in pre-infection memory, which suggested that pre-existing cross-reactive memory T cells had joined the SARS-CoV-2 response. The second-wave clones that peaked on day 37 were not confirmed to be SARS-CoV-2 specific.

The CDR1 and CDR2 encoded by the germline V gene (reference sequence) are MNHEY and SMNVEV. The CDR3 covers 15 residues, taking in both the cysteine and the phenylalanine. This entry keeps only the CDR3 DNA: 45 bases, framed from base 1. V is clipped by 3 bases and J by 7 bases, and the sequence between their germline boundaries is 15 bases long. The chain is made from TRBV27 and TRBJ2-2, with a tentative D gene TRBD1 over 5 matching bases. Sequencing was performed on PBMCs or a T cell subset sorted from them (not recorded which). The sequence was obtained from an adult woman who had mild COVID-19 (a few samples of this study predate the infection). The sample titles of this study are shuffled in the database, so cell type and time point are left out; the donor was told from shared clones. The DNA is as follows: TGTGCCAGCAGTTTTTCCACCAGGGCGATCGGGGAGCTGTTTTTT. It codes for CASSFSTRAIGELFF.